This T cell receptor (beta chain) originates from a study of blood T cell repertoires in COVID-19 (dated by TCRdb to the early 2020s). Looking at the study overall: Samples covering the acute and convalescent phases of COVID-19 were provided by collaborators in the United States, Italy and Spain. Deeply sampled blood TCRbeta repertoires from subjects exposed to, actively infected with, or recovered from COVID-19 were included in the dataset. The prospective study material was composed of cDNA or gDNA derived from T cells, B-cell-depleted T cells, or PBMCs. HLA class I and class II types, where available, came from metadata supplied by the sample provider rather than from assay-based typing. A de-identified subject ID, COVID-19 status, age in years and sex were almost always included in the sample metadata. A freely available public database, intended as a resource for researchers studying the immune response to SARS-CoV-2, is where the repertoires were released. The samples were drawn from the first 160 participants of the ongoing ImmuneRACE study and from under 1,500 subjects provided by 6 global collaborators.

The immunoSEQ Assay, a bias-controlled multiplex PCR, was used to amplify TCRbeta CDR3 regions from genomic DNA. The paper's data handling went like this. Within the assay, amplification of reference gene primers was used to estimate how many nucleated cells each sample contained. To quantify the absolute abundance of each unique TCRbeta CDR3 rearrangement, sequence reads were collapsed and filtered. For each sample, productive Simpson clonality was calculated by taking the square root of Simpson's diversity index across productive rearrangements. Here the immuneACCESS table is served through TCRdb, limited to in-frame sequences with V and J called. Missing clones are a known gap in these copies; in checked studies unresolved V genes cover under half, and the rest lacks a known reason. D and trimming were read from the DNA, whereas the V and J calls and clone size are those reported in that table. Present in this sample are roughly 140,000 clones, approximately 80% of which were seen just once. Of the sample, about 5% falls within the top ten clones.

Comments on this clone: Its antigen is unknown. It has no much larger one-base neighbor in the sample; base qualities were not kept.

Collaborating institutions collected whole blood in K2EDTA tubes following their own protocols. For TCRbeta analysis, collaborator samples were shipped as frozen whole blood, as isolated PBMCs, or as DNA extracted from either sample type. Overall study outcomes, separate from this receptor: The quantity of clinical and demographic metadata differed by source and by participant and was supplied without curation.

What was sequenced was peripheral blood. The receptor was isolated from a woman in her fifties or sixties with acute or convalescent COVID-19.

The CDR3 region has the sequence CASSEIGWNQPQHF. The nucleotide sequence reads as follows: TGTGCCAGCAGTGAAATCGGTTGGAATCAGCCCCAGCATTTT. The chain is made from TRBV6-1 and TRBJ1-5, with the D segment identity uncertain. Relative to germline, V is 2 bases shorter and J is 4 bases shorter, with 9 bases between their ends. CDR1 and CDR2 are drawn from the germline V gene: MNHNS, SASEGT. The CDR3 has 14 amino acids, counting the end cysteine and phenylalanine. Only the CDR3 DNA is retained, 42 bases long and in frame from the first base.